This T cell receptor beta chain appears in the sequencing data of a study of CD8+ T cells in alopecia areata. Points from the study as a whole: Among the top 100, expanded CD8+ clones were significantly decreased by tofacitinib, as was scalp clonality.

About this clone: Its antigen is unknown.

Investigators isolated RNA and reverse transcribed it into cDNA to act as the sequencing template. The table came from immunoSEQ multiplex PCR; TCRdb's copy has only in-frame clones and leaves some out. The table shows more than 110,000 clones, with 75% to 85% occurring only once. Treatment reported: oral pan-JAK inhibitor, 5-10 mg twice daily. This sequence was found in a human donor with alopecia areata. Sequencing used CD8+ T cells sorted from blood, obtained at week 4, from a patient treated with tofacitinib.

Written as DNA, the CDR3 is TGCGCCAGCAGCCAAGAGGTAGGGGGGGCCGAATCTGGTGAGCAGTTCTTC. This sequence encodes CASSQEVGGAESGEQFF. The chain employs TRBV4-3 and TRBJ2-1, with D perhaps matching TRBD2 (7 bases). V gave up 0 bases and J gave up 9 bases, with 21 bases separating them. The CDR3 runs to 17 residues. Germline assignment: CDR1 LGHNA and CDR2 YSLEER.